One sample yielded the 27 T cell receptor beta chains listed below, sequenced in a study of cytomegalovirus exposure and HLA in healthy donors. PCR employed 60 Vbeta and 13 Jbeta primers. Some clones are missing from TCRdb's copy, which holds only in-frame ones; the method was immunoSEQ multiplex PCR. The sample holds under 200,000 clones, over 80% seen once. Material for sequencing was PBMCs. The receptor set was obtained from a male donor in good health and CMV-seropositive.

This chain links TRBV5-6 with TRBJ2-6; unclear D gene. V lost 0 bases and J lost 4, with 8 bases in between. Germline lookup yields CDR1 SGHDT and CDR2 YYEEEE. The CDR3 consists of 15 residues. The CDR3 DNA is TGTGCCAGCAGCTTGGCACTCTCAGGGGCCAACGTCCTGACTTTC. The encoded protein is CASSLALSGANVLTF.

This clone has just one count. This chain joins TRBV4-1 and TRBJ2-2; 8 bases fit TRBD1. The germline CDR1 and CDR2 sequences are MGHRA and YSYEKL. Trimming cost V 0 bases and J 8 bases; bases outside gene matches: 5. The CDR3 consists of 15 residues. Here the CDR3 reads CASSQEARGRGELFF. The CDR3 nucleotides are TGCGCCAGCAGCCAAGAGGCCAGGGGGCGAGGGGAGCTGTTTTTT.

This clone turned up a few times. One junction end does not reproduce the germline sequence, and a read error may be involved. The chain uses TRBV7-9 and TRBJ2-7, with D hard to call. Looked up from germline, CDR1 is SEHNR and CDR2 is FQNEAQ (reference sequence). This CDR3 spans 15 amino acids. The CDR3 DNA reads TGTTCCAGCAGCTTATCTCCTGGCAGGTCGAGTAAGCAGTACTTC. This translates into CSSSLSPGRSSKQYF.

This chain connects TRBV5-1 to TRBJ2-3, with TRBD2 as a possible D gene (5 bases). Trimming took off 4 bases at V and 2 bases at J, with 11 bases between the two ends. The germline V gene has CDR1 SGHRS and CDR2 YFSETQ. This CDR3 region has 14 residues. CDR3 in DNA: TGCGCCAGCAGCCCATTGGACTCCACAGATACGCAGTATTTT. This sequence encodes CASSPLDSTDTQYF.

V and J are TRBV6-4 and TRBJ2-2, with 8 bases lining up with TRBD2. The V gene end was trimmed by 6 bases and the J gene end by 3 bases; junction bases not matched to a gene: 6. Germline CDR1 and CDR2: MRHNA and SNTAGT. The CDR3 is made up of 15 amino acids. The CDR3 DNA reads TGTGCCAGCAGAGATACTAGCGGCGACACCGGGGAGCTGTTTTTT. This translates into CASRDTSGDTGELFF.

V and J are TRBV2 and TRBJ1-1; possibly TRBD1 for D (5 bases). The V end lost 8 bases, the J end lost 3 bases, and 13 bases lay between the germline ends. The germline gives CDR1 SNHLY, CDR2 FYNNEI. CDR3 length equals 13 residues. The CDR3 sequence is CASVREGDTEAFF. The CDR3 region has the DNA TGTGCCAGCGTCAGGGAGGGAGACACTGAAGCTTTCTTT.

The rearrangement links TRBV9 to TRBJ1-2; 7 bases line up with TRBD1. The V segment lost 5 bases and the J segment 6 bases; nucleotides outside the gene matches: 13. The germline gives CDR1 SGDLS, CDR2 YYNGEE. There are 15 residues in the CDR3. The CDR3: CASSGTGQTFHGYTF. DNA of the CDR3: TGTGCCAGCAGTGGGACGGGACAGACCTTCCATGGCTACACCTTC.

The genes are TRBV27 and TRBJ2-7, with 7 nucleotides matching TRBD1. V gave up 11 bases and J gave up 6 bases; unmatched junction bases: 10. The CDR3 extends over 12 amino acids. Germline assignment: CDR1 MNHEY and CDR2 SMNVEV (reference sequence). Written as DNA, the CDR3 is TGTGCCGTCCAGGGGGAAGTGAGCGAGCAGTACTTC. Residues: CAVQGEVSEQYF.

The V call is TRBV19, the J call TRBJ2-1, with D perhaps TRBD1 (6 bases). The CDR3 has 15 amino acids. Trimming took 6 bases from V and 1 from J, leaving 13 bases between them. Germline CDR1 reads LNHDA; CDR2 reads SQIVND (reference sequence). CDR3 in amino acids: CASSGTSSSYNEQFF. Written as DNA, the CDR3 is TGTGCCAGTAGCGGGACATCTTCTTCCTACAATGAGCAGTTCTTC.

V usage is TRBV7-6 and J usage is TRBJ2-7, with D possibly TRBD2 on 5 matching bases. The CDR3 runs 13 residues. The germline V and J ends were trimmed by 5 bases and 6 bases, with 14 bases remaining between them. The V gene's germline CDR1 is SGHVS and CDR2 FNYEAQ. The CDR3: CASSGIGESEQYF. The CDR3 coding sequence is TGTGCCAGCAGCGGCATTGGGGAGTCCGAGCAGTACTTC.

This chain uses TRBV2 with TRBJ2-5; D ambiguous. The DNA end lines up better with TRBJ2-7; the J call may be wrong. From germline, CDR1 is SNHLY and CDR2 FYNNEI. The length of the CDR3 is 12 residues. CDR3 bases: TGTGCCAGCAGTGGTGGGGCCTACGAGCAGTACTTC. It yields the protein CASSGGAYEQYF.

Details on this clone: A junction end diverges from the germline sequence, so it may reflect a read error. This chain connects TRBV28 to TRBJ2-3; tentatively, D is TRBD1 (6 bases). The length of the CDR3 is 13 residues. Germline V CDR1 and CDR2: MDHEN, SYDVKM. In DNA form, the CDR3 reads TGTGTCAGCGGAAACAGGGACACAGATACGCAGTATTTT. Encoded protein: CVSGNRDTDTQYF.

The chain couples TRBV7-9 to TRBJ1-2, with D maybe TRBD1 (5 bases). CDR1 and CDR2 from the germline V gene are SEHNR and FQNEAQ (reference sequence). The CDR3 totals 16 residues. V was pared by 4 bases and J by 4 bases, with 19 bases between. CDR3 loop: CASSSWRQGLAYGYTF. The CDR3 DNA reads as TGTGCCAGCAGCTCCTGGCGGCAGGGATTGGCCTATGGCTACACCTTC. Combining the CDR3 with reference TRBV7-9 and TRBJ1-2 gives the whole variable domain DTGVSQNPRHKITKRGQNVTFRCDPISEHNRLYWYRQTLGQGPEFLTYFQNEAQLEKSRLLSDRFSAERPKGSFSTLEIQRTEQGDSAMYLCASSSWRQGLAYGYTFGSGTRLTVV.

The gene calls are TRBV25-1 and TRBJ2-7; the D gene is possibly TRBD1 (8 bases). Germline V gives CDR1 MGHDK, CDR2 SYGVNS. The CDR3 contains 16 residues. The V end lost 7 bases, the J end lost 3 bases, and 22 bases lay between the germline ends. The chain's CDR3 is CASTSTGGTGNYEQYF. CDR3 DNA sequence: TGTGCCAGCACCTCCACCGGGGGGACAGGAAACTACGAGCAGTACTTC.

The J gene is TRBJ2-7, the V gene TRBV27; TRBD1 agrees at 7 bases. CDR1 MNHEY and CDR2 SMNVEV come from the germline V gene (reference sequence). This CDR3 has 18 residues. Trimming removed 0 bases from V and 3 bases from J; junction bases left unmatched: 14. As DNA, the CDR3 is TGTGCCAGCAGTTTATCCCCTATCCCCAGGGGGAAAAACTACGAGCAGTACTTC. Protein sequence: CASSLSPIPRGKNYEQYF.

The chain recombines TRBV30 with TRBJ2-1, with 7 bases fitting TRBD1. CDR1 is GTSNPN, CDR2 SVGIG, per germline (reference sequence). Unmatched junction bases numbered 6, after V lost 7 bases and J lost 3 bases. The CDR3 spans 13 residues. The CDR3 DNA sequence: TGTGCCTACCGACAGGGCTACTACAATGAGCAGTTCTTC. It is translated as CAYRQGYYNEQFF.

V is TRBV10-2 and J is TRBJ2-1; 12 positions agree with TRBD2. From germline, CDR1 is WSHSY and CDR2 SAAADI. V was pared by 2 bases and J by 8 bases, with 4 bases of the junction left unmatched. The CDR3 is 15 amino acids. This chain's CDR3 is CASSEGASGRDEQFF. CDR3 nucleotide sequence: TGCGCCAGCAGTGAGGGGGCTAGCGGGAGGGATGAGCAGTTCTTC.

The chain couples TRBV5-1 to TRBJ1-3; 7 nucleotides align to TRBD1. CDR3 size: 17 residues. Trimming cost V 3 bases and J 0 bases; bases outside gene matches: 9. Per germline, CDR1 SGHRS and CDR2 YFSETQ. CDR3 protein: CASSWGDRPNSGNTIYF. The CDR3 DNA is TGCGCCAGCAGCTGGGGGGACAGACCAAACTCTGGAAACACCATATATTTT.

The chain combines TRBV28 with TRBJ1-2; TRBD1 matches 8 bases. The V gene's germline CDR1 is MDHEN and CDR2 SYDVKM. With 11 bases clipped from V and 4 bases from J, the junction kept 9 bases outside the gene matches. The CDR3 spans 13 residues. The CDR3 coding sequence is TGTGCCGCCAGGGGACAGGAACTCTATGGCTACACCTTC. Protein sequence: CAARGQELYGYTF.

To note about this clone: A junction boundary mismatches the germline segment, possibly from a read error. The chain recombines TRBV7-7 with TRBJ2-1; 8 positions agree with TRBD1. This CDR3 spans 13 amino acids. Germline CDR1 and CDR2: SSHAT and FNYEAQ (reference sequence). The CDR3 spells CASSHGQGNEQFF. CDR3 DNA sequence: TGTGCTAGCAGCCACGGACAGGGCAATGAGCAGTTCTTC. Looking up the rest from reference TRBV7-7 and TRBJ2-1 gives the full variable domain: GAGVSQSPRYKVTKRGQDVTLRCDPISSHATLYWYQQALGQGPEFLTYFNYEAQPDKSGLPSDRFSAERPEGSISTLTIQRTEQRDSAMYRCASSHGQGNEQFFGPGTRLTVL.

This chain connects TRBV7-2 to TRBJ2-3; D remains ambiguous. Looked up from germline, CDR1 is SGHTA and CDR2 is FQGNSA. The CDR3 spans 17 residues. V was pared by 2 bases and J by 7 bases, with 22 bases between. CDR3 sequence: CASSLSMTLLHVNTQYF. The DNA for the CDR3 is TGTGCCAGCAGCTTAAGCATGACTCTTCTTCATGTAAATACGCAGTATTTT.

This chain connects TRBV5-1 to TRBJ2-7; the D gene is possibly TRBD2 (6 bases). The CDR3 length is 14 residues. CDR1 is SGHRS, CDR2 YFSETQ, per germline. V shed 0 bases and J shed 2 bases, with 9 bases lying between them. As DNA, the CDR3 is TGCGCCAGCAGCTTGGCGGCGGGGACCTACGAGCAGTACTTC. Translation: CASSLAAGTYEQYF.

The rearrangement joins TRBV2 to TRBJ1-1; 8 bases line up with TRBD1. The CDR3 consists of 13 residues. Germline V gene lookup returns CDR1 SNHLY and CDR2 FYNNEI. Germline trimming cut 10 bases from V and 1 base from J; bases unmatched to any gene: 5. CDR3 amino acids: CATDRGGNTEAFF. The CDR3 DNA reads as TGTGCCACCGACAGGGGAGGGAACACTGAAGCTTTCTTT.

This clone was observed a handful of times. This chain connects TRBV7-9 to TRBJ1-1; 10 bases match TRBD1. With V trimmed by 5 bases and J by 6 bases, 12 bases remained unmatched. The germline gives CDR1 SEHNR, CDR2 FQNEAQ (reference sequence). The CDR3 runs to 16 residues. The CDR3, as DNA: TGTGCCAGCAGCCTATCGCCGGGACAGGGGAGGCCTGAAGCTTTCTTT. This translates into CASSLSPGQGRPEAFF.

The chain has TRBV14 and TRBJ1-5, with no clear D. This CDR3 region has 14 residues. CDR1 and CDR2 (germline): SGHDN, FVKESK. Trimming removed 5 bases from V and 0 bases from J, with 8 bases in between. The CDR3 loop reads CASSARDSNQPQHF. The CDR3 DNA is TGTGCCAGCAGCGCCCGGGATAGCAATCAGCCCCAGCATTTT.

This CDR3 is CASSSRQGVDCEQYF. The CDR3 DNA sequence: TGTGCCAGCAGCTCCCGACAGGGGGTCGACTGCGAGCAGTACTTC. This chain joins TRBV11-2 and TRBJ2-7; 9 bases are a match to TRBD1. This CDR3 has 15 residues. From germline, CDR1 is SGHAT and CDR2 FQNNGV. Trimming removed 4 bases from V and 6 bases from J; junction bases left unmatched: 10.

As regards this clone: A read error may account for a junction end that differs from germline. This chain uses TRBV7-9 with TRBJ2-5; 12 bases match TRBD2. There are 16 residues in the CDR3. Germline V gene lookup returns CDR1 SEHNR and CDR2 FQNEAQ (reference sequence). The CDR3 spells CSSSPTLAGGQETQYF. Written as DNA, the CDR3 is TGTTCCAGCAGCCCAACACTAGCGGGAGGACAGGAGACCCAGTACTTC.